This TCR beta chain was obtained from a study of T cells in Graves' hyperthyroidism and ophthalmopathy. Whole-study results and caveats: Blood also showed most of the thyroid clonotypes that were expanded above 0.001.

The CDR3 totals 15 residues. Unmatched junction bases numbered 9, after V lost 6 bases and J lost 3 bases. CDR1 and CDR2 (germline): SEHNR, FQNEAQ (reference sequence). What was amplified from RNA transcripts were TCR beta CDR3 regions. The study used the HTBI primer set for a first-round RT-PCR of the TCR CDR3. TCRdb reprocessed the multiplex PCR reads with MiXCR, giving one entry per CDR3 protein. The sample has 660,000 or so distinct CDR3 sequences, about 45% seen once. About this clonotype itself: Its antigen is unidentified.

The clonotype was recovered from an adult man with Graves' disease, either hyperthyroidism or ophthalmopathy (not recorded which). The sequenced material came from peripheral blood or thyroid tissue (not recorded which). The gene calls are TRBV7-9 and TRBJ1-2, with 8 bases identical to TRBD1. CDR3 amino acids: CASSSGGEGDYGYTF. The CDR3 DNA sequence: TGTGCCAGCAGTTCAGGGGGCGAGGGGGACTATGGCTACACCTTC.